Below, 31 T cell receptor beta chains from the same sample are listed, as sequenced in a study of glioma-infiltrating T cells. Using RNA template, CDR3s of TCR alpha and beta were amplified with iRepertoire arm-PCR. One entry per CDR3 protein, called by TCRdb with MiXCR from the multiplex PCR reads. The repertoire includes about 380,000 distinct CDR3 sequences, approximately 42% of them detected once, and 12% sits in the top ten. Material: glioma tissue, nonneoplastic brain tissue, or PBMCs (not recorded which). The receptors come from a human donor with low-grade glioma or glioblastoma, undergoing nonglioma brain surgery, or in good health (not recorded which).

On this clonotype itself: One end of the junction does not line up with germline, which may come from a read error. V usage is TRBV7-3 and J usage is TRBJ2-3, with 11 bases that match TRBD2. CDR3 length equals 15 residues. Looked up from germline, CDR1 is SGHTA and CDR2 is FQGTGA. The chain's CDR3 is CASSQTSGMLDKQYF. In nucleotides, the CDR3 is TGTGCCAGCAGCCAGACTAGCGGGATGCTCGATAAGCAGTATTTT.

On this clonotype: A much bigger clone sits one base away, suggesting this may be a read error. The chain uses TRBV6-2 or TRBV6-3 and TRBJ2-3; 10 nucleotides align to TRBD2. The CDR3 consists of 17 residues. Germline V gene lookup returns CDR1 MNHEY and CDR2 SVGEGT. V lost 2 bases and J lost 6; bases outside the gene matches: 11. This CDR3 reads CASSYNPISGRADTQYF. CDR3 bases: TGTGCCAGCAGTTACAACCCCATAAGCGGGAGGGCCGATACGCAGTATTTT.

The gene calls are TRBV18 and TRBJ1-1; D is perhaps TRBD1 (6 bases). The CDR3 spans 15 residues. Germline V CDR1 and CDR2: KGHSH, LQKENI. The V end was cut by 5 bases, the J end by 0 bases, with 13 bases between. As DNA, the CDR3 is TGTGCCAGCTCAAGGCCCAGGGGATTGAACACTGAAGCTTTCTTT. Residues: CASSRPRGLNTEAFF. Based on the CDR3 plus reference TRBV18 and TRBJ1-1, the full variable domain is NAGVMQNPRHLVRRRGQEARLRCSPMKGHSHVYWYRQLPEEGLKFMVYLQKENIIDESGMPKERFSAEFPKEGPSILRIQQVVRGDSAAYFCASSRPRGLNTEAFFGQGTRLTVV.

The gene calls are TRBV7-2 and TRBJ2-1; 8 bases align to TRBD1. The V gene's germline CDR1 is SGHTA and CDR2 FQGNSA. The CDR3 extends over 13 amino acids. Trimming removed 3 bases from V and 5 bases from J; junction bases left unmatched: 0. The chain's CDR3 is CASSLDRDNEQFF. CDR3 nucleotides: TGTGCCAGCAGCTTGGACAGGGACAATGAGCAGTTCTTC.

Comments on this clonotype: The missing conserved phenylalanine or tryptophan at the end of this CDR3 makes a read error likely. J is TRBJ2-7 and V is TRBV28; 9 bases are a match to TRBD2. J lost 2 bases, V lost 6 bases, and 5 bases had no gene match. This CDR3 contains 14 residues. The germline V gene has CDR1 MDHEN and CDR2 SYDVKM. CDR3 loop: CASRPSGATYEQYS. CDR3 sequence (DNA): TGTGCCAGCAGACCTAGCGGGGCCACCTACGAGCAGTACTCC.

This clonotype was seen a few times. The chain couples TRBV7-9 to TRBJ2-3; 11 positions match TRBD2. V shed 5 bases and J 0 bases; nucleotides not matched to a gene: 4. Germline V gene lookup returns CDR1 SEHNR and CDR2 FQNEAQ (reference sequence). This CDR3 comprises 16 residues. CDR3 coding DNA: TGTGCCAGCAGCCCCTGGACTAGCGGGAGCACAGATACGCAGTATTTT. Translation: CASSPWTSGSTDTQYF.

About this clonotype itself: Given a much more abundant clone one base away, this may be a read error. This chain joins TRBV6-9 and TRBJ2-7, with D possibly being TRBD2 (5 bases). The V end lost 3 bases, the J end lost 3 bases, and 15 bases lay between the germline ends. Germline values: CDR1 MNHGY, CDR2 SVAAGI. CDR3 length equals 15 residues. CDR3: CASSYVRAYRYEQYF. In DNA, the CDR3 is TGTGCCAGCAGTTACGTGCGGGCCTACCGCTACGAGCAGTACTTC.

This clonotype was observed a handful of times. The chain joins TRBV28 to TRBJ2-1; 12 nucleotides agree with TRBD2. Germline values: CDR1 MDHEN, CDR2 SYDVKM. V trimming: 5 bases; J trimming: 5 bases; junction bases outside the gene matches: 7. The CDR3 runs 16 residues. In DNA form, the CDR3 reads TGTGCCAGCAGTCCAAGGACTAGCGGGGTAGACAATGAGCAGTTCTTC. Translating gives CASSPRTSGVDNEQFF.

A note on this clonotype: The CDR3 does not close with the conserved phenylalanine or tryptophan, likely indicating a read error. The chain couples TRBV19 to TRBJ1-1; D not resolved. Between the trimmed V and J ends, which lost 5 bases and 5 bases, there was a span of 12 bases. From germline, CDR1 is LNHDA and CDR2 SQIVND (reference sequence). CDR3 length: 13 amino acids. The CDR3 DNA is TGTGCCAGTAGTGTTAACAGAGGAACTGAAGCTTTCTCT. Its protein product is CASSVNRGTEAFS.

There are a few counts of this clonotype. The chain couples TRBV2 to TRBJ2-5; TRBD1 might be the D (7 bases). CDR3 length: 14 amino acids. Germline CDR1 is SNHLY and CDR2 is FYNNEI. V was shortened by 8 bases and J by 2 bases, with 15 bases between the two germline ends. In nucleotides, the CDR3 is TGTGCCAGCGGGGGCAGGGGGGCTCAAGAGACCCAGTACTTC. Translated: CASGGRGAQETQYF.

J is TRBJ2-5 and V is TRBV5-6; D remains unclear. The CDR3 spans 16 residues. The germline V gene encodes CDR1 SGHDT and CDR2 YYEEEE. The V end was cut by 0 bases, the J end by 4 bases, with 16 bases between. CDR3 sequence reads: CASSLEDLRWGETQYF. CDR3 bases: TGTGCCAGCAGCTTGGAGGACCTTAGGTGGGGAGAGACCCAGTACTTC.

The chain combines TRBV12-3 or TRBV12-4 with TRBJ2-2; possibly TRBD1 or TRBD2 for D (5 bases each). V was trimmed by 2 bases and J by 6 bases, leaving 10 bases between them. The CDR3 extends over 14 amino acids. This CDR3 reads CASSLWGMAGELFF. The CDR3 DNA sequence: TGTGCCAGCAGTTTATGGGGGATGGCCGGGGAGCTGTTTTTT.

The chain links TRBV28 to TRBJ1-2, with D unclear. The V end was cut by 1 base, the J end by 4 bases, with 10 bases between. The CDR3 spans 14 residues. Germline CDR1 and CDR2: MDHEN and SYDVKM. The CDR3: CASSLYPRGYGYTF. The CDR3 DNA reads as TGTGCCAGCAGTTTATATCCCCGCGGCTATGGCTACACCTTC.

The rearrangement links TRBV2 to TRBJ2-2, with 8 bases identical to TRBD1. V dropped 6 bases and J dropped 5; count of bases not matched to a gene: 8. The germline gives CDR1 SNHLY, CDR2 FYNNEI. This CDR3 region has 15 residues. CDR3 in amino acids: CASSTTRTGTGELFF. CDR3 coding DNA: TGTGCCAGCAGCACTACCCGGACAGGGACCGGGGAGCTGTTTTTT.

Here the CDR3 reads CASSPLTWYNSPLHF. The CDR3 DNA reads TGTGCCAGCAGTCCGTTGACGTGGTATAATTCACCCCTCCACTTT. V gene TRBV28 combines with J gene TRBJ1-6, with unresolved D. The CDR3 is 15 residues long. V gave up 5 bases and J gave up 4 bases, with 12 bases separating them. The germline V gene has CDR1 MDHEN and CDR2 SYDVKM.

V usage is TRBV10-3 and J usage is TRBJ2-2; 10 positions agree with TRBD2. Trimming removed 8 bases from V and 6 bases from J; junction bases left unmatched: 6. The CDR3 is 14 residues long. From germline, CDR1 is ENHRY and CDR2 SYGVKD. This chain's CDR3 is CAIAAGGDPGELFF. The DNA of the CDR3 is TGTGCCATCGCAGCGGGAGGGGATCCCGGGGAGCTGTTTTTT.

This clonotype was recorded only once. A much larger clone lies a single base off, so this may be a read error. This rearrangement joins TRBV4-1 to TRBJ2-1; D might be TRBD1 (6 bases). The CDR3 loop spans 15 amino acids. In germline, CDR1 is MGHRA, CDR2 YSYEKL. V was trimmed by 1 base and J by 6 bases, leaving 13 bases between them. CDR3 nucleotide sequence: TGCGCCAGCAGCCAAGGTACAGGGTTGATCAATGAGCAGTTCTTC. This translates into CASSQGTGLINEQFF.

This clonotype was recorded many times. The chain recombines TRBV6-2 or TRBV6-3 with TRBJ2-5; 8 nucleotides agree with TRBD2. V was pared by 6 bases and J by 5 bases, with 5 bases of the junction left unmatched. Germline CDR1 MNHEY, CDR2 SVGEGT. The CDR3 length is 13 residues. The CDR3 DNA sequence: TGTGCCAGCAGGGCTAGCGGGTTGGAGACCCAGTACTTC. It translates to CASRASGLETQYF.

With regard to this clonotype: A much larger clone is a single base away; this may be a read error. This chain joins TRBV20-1 and TRBJ2-3; D call uncertain. This CDR3 is built from 12 residues. The V end was cut by 3 bases, the J end by 7 bases, with 11 bases between. Germline CDR1 reads DFQATT; CDR2 reads SNEGSKA (reference sequence). CDR3 sequence reads: CSARPGSYTQYF. For the CDR3, the DNA is TGCAGTGCTAGGCCTGGATCATATACGCAGTATTTT.

This clonotype was seen only once. The chain combines TRBV3-1 with TRBJ2-1, with TRBD2 matching 8 bases. This CDR3 contains 15 residues. V trimming: 5 bases; J trimming: 7 bases; junction bases outside the gene matches: 10. Per the germline V gene, CDR1 is LGHDT and CDR2 is YNNKEL (reference sequence). This chain's CDR3 is CASSLSGSGWNEQFF. For the CDR3, the DNA is TGTGCCAGCAGCTTGAGCGGGAGTGGGTGGAATGAGCAGTTCTTC.

This clonotype appeared once. A read error may be the cause here, since a much bigger clone is one base away. The chain couples TRBV28 to TRBJ1-1, with a tentative D call TRBD1 (5 bases). Per germline, CDR1 MDHEN and CDR2 SYDVKM. CDR3 length: 14 residues. This CDR3 is CASSSRDPNTKAFF. The CDR3 nucleotides are TGTGCCAGCAGTTCCAGGGACCCGAACACTAAAGCTTTCTTT.

As for this clonotype: The junction departs from germline at one end; a sequencing error may be responsible. The gene calls are TRBV20-1 and TRBJ2-5; perhaps D is TRBD1 or TRBD2 (7 bases each). This CDR3 comprises 11 residues. Germline lookup yields CDR1 DFQATT and CDR2 SNEGSKA (reference sequence). The CDR3 DNA follows: TGCAGTGCTAGAGATCAAGCAGGGGGGGTCTTC. It yields the protein CSARDQAGGVF.

As for this clonotype: A much larger clone sits a single nucleotide away, making a read error possible. CDR3: CASTPPRMNTEGFF. The CDR3, as DNA: TGTGCCAGCACCCCTCCAAGGATGAACACTGAAGGTTTCTTT. This chain connects TRBV6-2 or TRBV6-3 to TRBJ1-1; the D is unclear. Germline loops: CDR1 MNHEY, CDR2 SVGEGT. This CDR3 is 14 amino acids long.

The V and J genes are TRBV7-6 and TRBJ2-7; 8 bases line up with TRBD1. The CDR3 runs 13 residues. Germline V CDR1 and CDR2: SGHVS, FNYEAQ. The junction had 3 bases not matched to a gene; V was cut back by 2 bases and J by 6 bases. This CDR3 reads CASSLTQGGEQYF. CDR3 in DNA: TGTGCCAGCAGCTTAACACAGGGGGGCGAGCAGTACTTC.

This clonotype was counted ten times or more. This chain uses TRBV28 with TRBJ2-5, with TRBD1 matching over 7 bases. In germline, CDR1 is MDHEN, CDR2 SYDVKM. The trim removed 3 bases at V and 1 base at J, leaving 5 bases unmatched. This CDR3 has 15 amino acids. The CDR3 coding sequence is TGTGCCAGCAGTTTTCTAGGGGGCCCCCAAGAGACCCAGTACTTC. Encoded protein: CASSFLGGPQETQYF.

This clonotype has a single count. A single base separates this from a much larger clone, so it may be a read error. This chain joins TRBV6-2 or TRBV6-3 and TRBJ2-7; the D is unclear. Germline assignment: CDR1 MNHEY and CDR2 SVGEGT. Trimming cost V 2 bases and J 7 bases, with 6 bases left between them. The CDR3 totals 11 residues. CDR3 nucleotide sequence: TGTGCCAGCAGTTACCCGAGAGAGCAGTACTTC. It codes for CASSYPREQYF.

Comments on this clonotype: The final CDR3 position lacks the conserved phenylalanine or tryptophan, pointing to a likely read error. The chain carries TRBV27 and TRBJ1-2; D unclear. In germline, CDR1 is MNHEY, CDR2 SMNVEV (reference sequence). V lost 3 bases and J 2 bases, leaving 10 bases between the germline ends. This CDR3 has 14 residues. DNA for the CDR3: TGTGCCAGCAGTTTGATTCAGTGGAACTATGGCTACACCTAC. It specifies CASSLIQWNYGYTY.

This clonotype was detected a few times. A junction end diverges from the germline sequence, so it may reflect a read error. The chain employs TRBV7-9 and TRBJ2-5; D possibly corresponds to TRBD1 (6 bases). The CDR3 spans 13 residues. Germline V gene data show CDR1 as SEHNR and CDR2 as FQNEAQ (reference sequence). CDR3 DNA: TGTGCCAGCAGCTCGACAGGTCAAGAGACCCAGTACTTT. Amino acid sequence: CASSSTGQETQYF.

There are a few counts of this clonotype. V usage is TRBV24-1 and J usage is TRBJ2-5, with 8 bases identical to TRBD2. From germline, CDR1 is KGHDR and CDR2 SFDVKD. This CDR3 spans 15 amino acids. V was clipped by 4 bases and J by 5 bases; unmatched bases: 8. This chain's CDR3 is CATSDPTSAGETQYF. CDR3 nucleotides: TGTGCCACCAGTGACCCGACTAGCGCCGGCGAGACCCAGTACTTC.

This chain's CDR3 is CASSATGTGNYNYTF. DNA of the CDR3: TGTGCCAGTAGTGCCACAGGGACAGGGAACTATAACTACACCTTC. The gene calls are TRBV19 and TRBJ1-2; 9 bases line up with TRBD1. The length of the CDR3 is 15 residues. Germline values: CDR1 LNHDA, CDR2 SQIVND (reference sequence). The trim removed 5 bases at V and 10 bases at J, leaving 14 bases unmatched.

On this clonotype itself: A read error may account for a junction end that differs from germline. The chain uses TRBV4-1 and TRBJ2-2, with D possibly matching TRBD2 (5 bases). The CDR3 sequence is 14 residues long. CDR1 and CDR2 (germline): MGHRA, YSYEKL. The CDR3 sequence: CASSQVDISGEMFF. The CDR3 nucleotides read TGCGCCAGCAGCCAGGTCGACATCTCCGGGGAGATGTTTTTT.